This is a list of T cell receptor beta chains from one sample in a study of shared clonotypes between healthy human individuals. Data came from immunoSEQ multiplex PCR; TCRdb stores just in-frame clones and leaves some out. The data contain about 2 million clones, roughly 95% of them singletons. The sequenced sample consisted of naive CD8+ T cells sorted from blood. These TCRs come from a man aged 18 to 29 in good health. Both conserved end residues are part of each CDR3. The D gene is left open where the match is weak.

TRBJ2-1,TRBD1,TRBV5-1,CASSLVGGEYNEQFF,TGCGCCAGCAGCTTGGTAGGGGGCGAATACAATGAGCAGTTCTTC
TRBJ2-7,.,TRBV6-6,CASSYSEGSSYEQYF,TGTGCCAGCAGTTACTCGGAGGGCTCGTCCTACGAGCAGTACTTC
TRBJ2-3,.,TRBV7-6,CASSLAAVRYSTDTQYF,TGTGCCAGCAGCTTAGCTGCGGTTCGATATAGCACAGATACGCAGTATTTT
TRBJ2-1,TRBD2,TRBV10-2,CASSESGVYNEQFF,TGCGCCAGCAGTGAGAGCGGGGTCTACAATGAGCAGTTCTTC
TRBJ2-5,.,TRBV5-4,CASSSEQGRQETQYF,TGTGCCAGCAGCTCCGAACAGGGGAGGCAGGAGACCCAGTACTTC
TRBJ2-4,.,TRBV18,CASSPGGYQNIQYF,TGTGCCAGCTCACCAGGGGGCTATCAAAACATTCAGTACTTC
TRBJ2-1,.,TRBV7-7,CASSLAVGEGGNEQFF,TGTGCTAGCAGCTTAGCTGTCGGTGAGGGTGGTAATGAGCAGTTCTTC
TRBJ2-7,TRBD1,TRBV11-2,CASSLPDRPYEQYF,TGTGCCAGCAGCTTACCGGACAGGCCCTACGAGCAGTACTTC
TRBJ2-2,TRBD1,TRBV5-1,CASTDVQGALTSTGELFF,TGCGCCAGCACGGACGTCCAGGGGGCGCTCACTTCCACCGGGGAGCTGTTTTTT
TRBJ1-5,.,TRBV6-6,CASRSGVIDQPQHF,TGTGCCAGCAGATCAGGGGTGATAGATCAGCCCCAGCATTTT
TRBJ2-4,.,TRBV4-1,CASSQIQGTKNIQYF,TGCGCCAGCAGCCAGATTCAGGGTACCAAAAACATTCAGTACTTC
TRBJ2-7,TRBD2,TRBV29-1,CSVRTSSYEQYF,TGCAGCGTGCGGACTAGCTCCTACGAGCAGTACTTC
TRBJ2-1,TRBD1,TRBV28,CASIPVGTGGLNEQFF,TGTGCCAGCATCCCCGTGGGGACAGGGGGACTAAATGAGCAGTTCTTC
TRBJ2-3,TRBD2,TRBV6-5,CASTNFRDYRATQYF,TGTGCCAGCACTAACTTCCGGGACTACCGGGCTACGCAGTATTTT